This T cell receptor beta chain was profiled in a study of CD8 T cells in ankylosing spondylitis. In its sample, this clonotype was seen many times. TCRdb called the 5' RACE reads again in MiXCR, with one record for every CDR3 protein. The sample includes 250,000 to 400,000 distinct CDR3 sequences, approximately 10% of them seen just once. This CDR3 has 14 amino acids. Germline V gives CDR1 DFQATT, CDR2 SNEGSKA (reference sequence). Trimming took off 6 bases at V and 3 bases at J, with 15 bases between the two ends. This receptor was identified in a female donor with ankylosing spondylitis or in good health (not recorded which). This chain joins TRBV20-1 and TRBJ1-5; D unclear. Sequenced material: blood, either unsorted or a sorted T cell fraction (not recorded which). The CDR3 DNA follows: TGCAGTGCATGGGAGCGAGGGAACAATCAGCCCCAGCATTTT. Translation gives CSAWERGNNQPQHF.